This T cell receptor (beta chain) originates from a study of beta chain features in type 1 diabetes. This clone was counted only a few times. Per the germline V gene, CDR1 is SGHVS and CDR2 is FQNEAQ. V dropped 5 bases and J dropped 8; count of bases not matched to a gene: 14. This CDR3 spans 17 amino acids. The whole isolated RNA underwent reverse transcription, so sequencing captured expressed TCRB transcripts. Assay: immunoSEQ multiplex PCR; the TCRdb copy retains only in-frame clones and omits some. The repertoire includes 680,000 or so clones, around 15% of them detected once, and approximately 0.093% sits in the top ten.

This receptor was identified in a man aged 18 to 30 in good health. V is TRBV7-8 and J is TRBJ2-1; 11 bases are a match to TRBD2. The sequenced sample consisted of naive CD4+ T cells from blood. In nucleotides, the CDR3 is TGTGCCAGCAGCCCGCCGCTCACTAGCGGGAGAGGCTATGAGCAGTTCTTC. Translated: CASSPPLTSGRGYEQFF.